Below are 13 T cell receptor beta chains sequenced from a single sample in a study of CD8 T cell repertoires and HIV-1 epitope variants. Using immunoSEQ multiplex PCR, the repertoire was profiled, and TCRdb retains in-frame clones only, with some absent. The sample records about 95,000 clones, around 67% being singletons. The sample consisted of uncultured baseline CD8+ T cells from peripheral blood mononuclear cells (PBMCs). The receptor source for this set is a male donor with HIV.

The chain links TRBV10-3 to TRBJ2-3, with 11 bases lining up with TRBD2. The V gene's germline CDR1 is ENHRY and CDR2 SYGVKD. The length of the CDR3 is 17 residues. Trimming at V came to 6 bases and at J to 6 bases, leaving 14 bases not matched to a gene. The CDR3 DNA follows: TGTGCCATCAGGGGACGACTAGCGGGGACTCAAGTGGATACGCAGTATTTT. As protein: CAIRGRLAGTQVDTQYF.

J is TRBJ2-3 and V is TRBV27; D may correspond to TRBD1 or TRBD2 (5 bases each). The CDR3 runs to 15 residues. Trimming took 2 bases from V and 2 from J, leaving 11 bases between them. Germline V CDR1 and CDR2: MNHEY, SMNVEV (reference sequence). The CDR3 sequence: CASSLTGAVTDTQYF. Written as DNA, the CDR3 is TGTGCCAGCAGTTTAACAGGAGCGGTCACAGATACGCAGTATTTT.

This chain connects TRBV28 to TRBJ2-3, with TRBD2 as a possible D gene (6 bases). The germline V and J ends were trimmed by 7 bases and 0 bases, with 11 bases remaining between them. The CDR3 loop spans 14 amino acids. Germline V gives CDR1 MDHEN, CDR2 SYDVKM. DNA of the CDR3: TGTGCCAGCACATACGGGGGTAGCACAGATACGCAGTATTTT. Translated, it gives CASTYGGSTDTQYF.

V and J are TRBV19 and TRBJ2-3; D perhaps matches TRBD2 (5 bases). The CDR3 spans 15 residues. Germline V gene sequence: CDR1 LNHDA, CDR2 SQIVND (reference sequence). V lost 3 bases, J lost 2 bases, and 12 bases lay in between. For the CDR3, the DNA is TGTGCCAGTAGTATCCTGGGCGGGTCCACAGATACGCAGTATTTT. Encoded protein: CASSILGGSTDTQYF.

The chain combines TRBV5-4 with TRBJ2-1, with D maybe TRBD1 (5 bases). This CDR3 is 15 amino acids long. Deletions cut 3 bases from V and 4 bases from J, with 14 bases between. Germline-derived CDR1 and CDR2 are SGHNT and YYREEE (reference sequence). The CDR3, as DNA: TGTGCCAGCAGCTCTGGGGCCAGTGGGTACAATGAGCAGTTCTTC. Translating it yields CASSSGASGYNEQFF.

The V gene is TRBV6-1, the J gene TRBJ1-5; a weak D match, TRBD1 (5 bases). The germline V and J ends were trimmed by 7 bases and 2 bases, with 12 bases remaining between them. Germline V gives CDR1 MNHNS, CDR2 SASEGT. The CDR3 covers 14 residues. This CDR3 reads CASIRTGGNQPQHF. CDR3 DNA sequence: TGTGCCAGCATTCGGACGGGGGGCAATCAGCCCCAGCATTTT.

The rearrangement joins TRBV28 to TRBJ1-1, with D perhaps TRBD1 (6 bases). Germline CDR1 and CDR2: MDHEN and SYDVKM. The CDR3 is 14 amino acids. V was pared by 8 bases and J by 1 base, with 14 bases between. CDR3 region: CASGSGAENTEAFF. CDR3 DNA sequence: TGTGCCAGCGGTTCGGGGGCGGAGAACACTGAAGCTTTCTTT.

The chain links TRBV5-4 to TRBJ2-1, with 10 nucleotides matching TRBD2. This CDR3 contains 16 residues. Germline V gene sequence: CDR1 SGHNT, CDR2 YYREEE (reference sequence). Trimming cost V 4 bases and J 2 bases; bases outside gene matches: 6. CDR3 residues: CASSRSGRAAYNEQFF. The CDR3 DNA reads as TGTGCCAGCAGCCGCAGCGGGAGGGCCGCCTACAATGAGCAGTTCTTC.

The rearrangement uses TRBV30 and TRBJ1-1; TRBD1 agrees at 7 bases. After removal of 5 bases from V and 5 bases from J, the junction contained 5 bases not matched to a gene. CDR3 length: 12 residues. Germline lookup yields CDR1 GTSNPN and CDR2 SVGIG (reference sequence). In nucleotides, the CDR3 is TGTGCCTGGGCCGGGACAGATACTGAAGCTTTCTTT. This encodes CAWAGTDTEAFF.

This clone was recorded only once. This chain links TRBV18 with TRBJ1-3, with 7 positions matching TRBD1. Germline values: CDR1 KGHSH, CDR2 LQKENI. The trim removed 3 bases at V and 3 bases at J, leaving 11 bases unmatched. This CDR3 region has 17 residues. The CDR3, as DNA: TGTGCCAGCTCACCGGGGACAGTTTCTCCGATTGGAAACACCATATATTTT. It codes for CASSPGTVSPIGNTIYF.

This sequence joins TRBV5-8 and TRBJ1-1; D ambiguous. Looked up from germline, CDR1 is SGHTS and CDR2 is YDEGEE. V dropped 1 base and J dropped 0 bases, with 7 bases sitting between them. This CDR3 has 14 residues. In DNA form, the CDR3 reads TGTGCCAGCAGCTTGTGGACTCTGAACACTGAAGCTTTCTTT. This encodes CASSLWTLNTEAFF.

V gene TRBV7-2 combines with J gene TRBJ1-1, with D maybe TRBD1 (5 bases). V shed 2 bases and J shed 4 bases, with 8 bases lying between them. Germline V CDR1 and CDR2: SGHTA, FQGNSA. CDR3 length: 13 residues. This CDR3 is CASSLRQSTEAFF. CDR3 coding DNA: TGTGCCAGCAGCTTACGACAGAGCACTGAAGCTTTCTTT. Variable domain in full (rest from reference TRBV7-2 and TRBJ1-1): GAGVSQSPSNKVTEKGKDVELRCDPISGHTALYWYRQSLGQGLEFLIYFQGNSAPDKSGLPSDRFSAERTGGSVSTLTIQRTQQEDSAVYLCASSLRQSTEAFFGQGTRLTVV.

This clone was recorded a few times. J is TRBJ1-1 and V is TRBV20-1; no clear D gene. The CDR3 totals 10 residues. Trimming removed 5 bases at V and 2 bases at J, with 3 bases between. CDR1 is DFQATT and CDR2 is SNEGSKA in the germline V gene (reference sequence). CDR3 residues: CSALNTEAFF. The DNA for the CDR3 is TGCAGTGCTCTTAACACTGAAGCTTTCTTT.